The rows below give T cell receptor beta chains drawn from one sample of a study of cytomegalovirus exposure and HLA in healthy donors. Profiled with immunoSEQ multiplex PCR; TCRdb holds only in-frame clones, not every one. The data contain approximately 140,000 clones, 65% to 80% of them singletons. Sequencing input: PBMCs. Receptors originate from a woman in her forties or fifties in good health and CMV-seropositive. The conserved cysteine and the conserved F or W are not part of the CDR3 here. Fields, in order: J gene, CDR3 length, V gene, clone size, CDR3 protein. Clone size, where shown, is once, few, many, or a class for clones that have expanded.

TRBJ1-2 | 11 | TRBV14 | few | ASSQGGFYGYT
TRBJ2-1 | 13 | TRBV6-1 | . | ASGGRAGLMDEQF
TRBJ2-5 | 12 | TRBV7-9 | few | ASSEGQGGETQY
TRBJ1-6 | 13 | TRBV5-6 | . | ASSPTGAYNSPLH
TRBJ2-1 | 13 | TRBV7-7 | . | ASSLALWAPNEQF
TRBJ2-1 | 14 | TRBV7-3 | . | ASSLGSSGPYNEQF
TRBJ1-1 | 15 | TRBV9 | . | ASSVVAGLIMNTEAF
TRBJ2-7 | 11 | TRBV19 | medium-sized | ASSGRSAIEQY
TRBJ2-1 | 10 | TRBV30 | . | AWRSVAGEQF
TRBJ2-5 | 12 | TRBV28 | . | ASSSPTGGREQY
TRBJ2-7 | 12 | TRBV21-1 | . | ASRRTGTGYEQY
TRBJ1-3 | 14 | TRBV6-5 | . | ASSFASTASGNTIY
TRBJ2-4 | 12 | TRBV5-8 | once | ASSLESARGRAY
. | 12 | TRBV7-3 | . | ASSPTTGEGEQY
TRBJ1-2 | 17 | TRBV19 | . | ASSIYFEFTGGESYGYT
TRBJ1-1 | 11 | TRBV19 | . | ASSAEGWTEAF
TRBJ1-1 | 14 | TRBV6-6 | . | ASSLPGQAYLTEAF
TRBJ1-3 | 12 | TRBV30 | few | ACIEGASGNTIY
TRBJ1-2 | 10 | TRBV28 | . | ASREGNYGYT
TRBJ2-2 | 10 | TRBV11-2 | . | ASSSLSGELF
TRBJ2-5 | 12 | TRBV19 | once | ASSPTAGPGTQY
TRBJ2-7 | 11 | TRBV28 | . | ASSLGNRLEQY
TRBJ1-5 | 9 | TRBV20-1 | few | SALRWRPQH
TRBJ2-5 | 12 | TRBV27 | . | ASGLAGAQETQY
TRBJ2-1 | 14 | TRBV5-1 | . | ASSLGSGGSYNEQF
TRBJ1-2 | 12 | TRBV11-2 | . | ASSLGGSPWGYT
TRBJ1-2 | 13 | TRBV27 | once | ASSLRTGGVYGYT
TRBJ1-1 | 12 | TRBV28 | . | ASSFLAGDTEAF
TRBJ2-2 | 12 | TRBV9 | . | ASSVGQGPGELF
TRBJ1-2 | 13 | TRBV27 | . | ASRTGTGRLNGYT
TRBJ2-1 | 14 | TRBV4-3 | . | ASSQVAGAVYNEQF
TRBJ2-5 | 14 | TRBV6-4 | . | ANTTPGLAVQETQY
TRBJ2-1 | 13 | TRBV11-2 | once | ASSFPPGPGNEQF
. | 12 | TRBV28 | . | ASSLLDRSYEQY
TRBJ1-1 | 13 | TRBV6-1 | few | ASSEGTGTHEQAF
TRBJ1-2 | 14 | TRBV30 | . | AWSFGVAGDVYGYT
TRBJ1-1 | 11 | TRBV27 | . | ASSFMANTEAF
TRBJ1-1 | 13 | TRBV4-3 | . | ASSYAGTKGTEAF
TRBJ1-2 | 9 | TRBV2 | . | ASSVESGYT
TRBJ1-5 | 12 | TRBV19 | . | ASSRGDGQQPQH
TRBJ2-1 | 11 | TRBV29-1 | . | SARGLGIIEQF
TRBJ2-1 | 12 | TRBV7-9 | . | ASSSSGGYNEQF
TRBJ1-4 | 13 | TRBV5-4 | . | ASSLSSGGWEKLF
TRBJ2-7 | 12 | TRBV5-4 | once | ASSVDRGPYEQY
TRBJ2-7 | 15 | TRBV7-2 | . | ASSLRYNSATGNEQY
TRBJ2-3 | 12 | TRBV5-1 | . | ASSPAIGLSGQY
TRBJ2-2 | 11 | TRBV6-5 | . | ATAGGYTGELF
TRBJ2-1 | 14 | TRBV5-1 | . | ASSSTSGGARNEQF
TRBJ2-7 | 14 | TRBV4-2 | . | ASSQDLGGEAYEQY
TRBJ1-6 | 12 | TRBV5-1 | few | ASSQGQGSSPLH
TRBJ2-6 | 15 | TRBV5-1 | . | ASSLGTGGSGANVLT
TRBJ1-2 | 17 | TRBV6-1 | . | ASSEEKGQNRPLGYGYT
TRBJ1-5 | 14 | TRBV6-6 | . | ASSYYGPGSNQPQH
TRBJ2-7 | 16 | TRBV7-3 | . | ASSLMDSGRVTTYEQY
TRBJ2-7 | 12 | TRBV19 | . | ASSTTSGTYEQY
TRBJ1-2 | 9 | TRBV2 | few | ASSEPSGYT
TRBJ2-3 | 12 | TRBV9 | . | ASSRAVDSDTQY
TRBJ2-5 | 11 | TRBV25-1 | . | ASTSDRAETQY
TRBJ1-5 | 13 | TRBV5-1 | . | ASSETGQSNQPQH